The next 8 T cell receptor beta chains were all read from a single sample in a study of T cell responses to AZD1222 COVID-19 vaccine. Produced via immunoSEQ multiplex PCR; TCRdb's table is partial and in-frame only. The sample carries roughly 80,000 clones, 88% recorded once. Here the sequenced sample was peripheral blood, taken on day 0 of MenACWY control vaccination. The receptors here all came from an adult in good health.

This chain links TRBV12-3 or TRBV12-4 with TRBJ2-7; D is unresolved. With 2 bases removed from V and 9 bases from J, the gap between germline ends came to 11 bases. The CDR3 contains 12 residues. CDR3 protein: CASSLSQGGQYF. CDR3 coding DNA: TGTGCCAGCAGTTTATCCCAAGGTGGGCAGTACTTC.

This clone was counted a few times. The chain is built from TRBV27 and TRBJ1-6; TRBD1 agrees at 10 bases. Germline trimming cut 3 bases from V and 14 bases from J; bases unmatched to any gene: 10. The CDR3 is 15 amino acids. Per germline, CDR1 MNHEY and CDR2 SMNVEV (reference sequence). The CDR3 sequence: CASSFGTGAPKALHF. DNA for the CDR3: TGTGCCAGCAGTTTTGGGACAGGGGCACCCAAGGCCCTCCACTTT.

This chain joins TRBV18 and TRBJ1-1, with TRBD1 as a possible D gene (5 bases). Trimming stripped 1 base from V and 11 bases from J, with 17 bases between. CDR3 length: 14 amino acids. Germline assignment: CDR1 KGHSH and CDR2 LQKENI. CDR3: CASSPRTGDPNAFF. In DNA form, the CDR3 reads TGTGCCAGCTCACCACGTACGGGGGACCCAAATGCTTTCTTT.

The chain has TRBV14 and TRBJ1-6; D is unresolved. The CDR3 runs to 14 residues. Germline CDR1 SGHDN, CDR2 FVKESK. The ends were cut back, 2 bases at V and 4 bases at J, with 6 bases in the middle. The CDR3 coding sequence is TGTGCCAGCAGCCAACGAGGGTATAATTCACCCCTCCACTTT. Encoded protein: CASSQRGYNSPLHF.

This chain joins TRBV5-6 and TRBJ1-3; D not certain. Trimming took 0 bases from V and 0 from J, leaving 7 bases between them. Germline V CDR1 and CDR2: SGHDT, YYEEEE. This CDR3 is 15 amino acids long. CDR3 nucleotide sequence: TGTGCCAGCAGCTTGGCAATTGGCTCTGGAAACACCATATATTTT. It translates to CASSLAIGSGNTIYF.

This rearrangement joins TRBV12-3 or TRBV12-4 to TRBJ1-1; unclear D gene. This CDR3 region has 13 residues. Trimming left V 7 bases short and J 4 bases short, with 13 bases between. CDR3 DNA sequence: TGTGCCAGCAAGGTCTTAGAATTCACTGAAGCTTTCTTT. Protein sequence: CASKVLEFTEAFF.

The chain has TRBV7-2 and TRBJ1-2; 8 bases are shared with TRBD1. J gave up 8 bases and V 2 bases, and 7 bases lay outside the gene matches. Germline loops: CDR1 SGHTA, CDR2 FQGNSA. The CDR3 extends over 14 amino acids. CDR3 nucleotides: TGTGCCAGCAGCTTACCCCAGGGGGCACGGGGCTACACCTTC. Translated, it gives CASSLPQGARGYTF. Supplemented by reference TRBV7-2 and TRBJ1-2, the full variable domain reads GAGVSQSPSNKVTEKGKDVELRCDPISGHTALYWYRQSLGQGLEFLIYFQGNSAPDKSGLPSDRFSAERTGGSVSTLTIQRTQQEDSAVYLCASSLPQGARGYTFGSGTRLTVV.

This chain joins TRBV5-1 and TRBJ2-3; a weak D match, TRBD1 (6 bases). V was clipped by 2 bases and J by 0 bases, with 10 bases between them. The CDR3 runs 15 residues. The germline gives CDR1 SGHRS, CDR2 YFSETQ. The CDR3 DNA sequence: TGCGCCAGCAGCTTCGGACAGAGAAGCACAGATACGCAGTATTTT. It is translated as CASSFGQRSTDTQYF.